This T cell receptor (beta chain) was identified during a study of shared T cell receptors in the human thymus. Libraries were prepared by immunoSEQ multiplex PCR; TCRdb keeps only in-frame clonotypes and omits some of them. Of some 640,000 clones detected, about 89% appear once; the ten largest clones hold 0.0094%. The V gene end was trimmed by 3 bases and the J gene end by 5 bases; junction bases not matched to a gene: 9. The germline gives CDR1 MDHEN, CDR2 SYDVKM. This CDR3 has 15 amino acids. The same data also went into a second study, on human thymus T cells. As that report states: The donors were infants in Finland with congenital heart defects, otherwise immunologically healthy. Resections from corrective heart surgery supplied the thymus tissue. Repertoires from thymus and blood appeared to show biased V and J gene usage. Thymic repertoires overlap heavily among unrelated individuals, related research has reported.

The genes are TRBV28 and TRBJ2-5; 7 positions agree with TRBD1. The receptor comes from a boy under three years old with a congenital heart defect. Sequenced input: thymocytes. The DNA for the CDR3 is TGTGCCAGCAGTTTGACAGGGAATGAGAAGGAGACCCAGTACTTC. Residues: CASSLTGNEKETQYF.